The rows below give T cell receptor beta chains drawn from one sample of a study of blood T cell repertoires in COVID-19. The table came from immunoSEQ multiplex PCR; TCRdb's copy has only in-frame clones and leaves some out. The sample includes fewer than 250,000 clones, approximately 91% of them seen just once. Sequenced material: peripheral blood. These receptors were obtained from a woman aged 55-69 years with acute or convalescent COVID-19. Both conserved end residues are part of each CDR3. The order of the fields is V gene, J gene, D gene, clone size, CDR3 protein, CDR3 DNA. The D gene is left open where the match is weak. Expanded clones are given a class, and other clones once, few, many or no size at all.

V gene: TRBV2; J gene: TRBJ1-2; D gene: .; clone size: .; CDR3 protein: CASSSQAVYGYTF; CDR3 DNA: TGTGCCAGCAGCTCCCAGGCAGTCTATGGCTACACCTTC
V gene: TRBV5-4; J gene: TRBJ1-1; D gene: TRBD1; clone size: .; CDR3 protein: CASSLRSGGPSKEAFF; CDR3 DNA: TGTGCCAGCAGCTTGCGCTCAGGGGGTCCCAGCAAGGAAGCTTTCTTT
V gene: TRBV28; J gene: TRBJ2-1; D gene: TRBD2; clone size: .; CDR3 protein: CASSRNLGLAGRNEQFF; CDR3 DNA: TGTGCCAGCAGCCGAAATCTCGGACTAGCGGGACGCAATGAGCAGTTCTTC
V gene: TRBV5-1; J gene: TRBJ1-1; D gene: .; clone size: .; CDR3 protein: CASSLDRDFDTEAFF; CDR3 DNA: TGCGCCAGCAGCTTGGACAGGGATTTCGACACTGAAGCTTTCTTT
V gene: TRBV9; J gene: TRBJ2-1; D gene: .; clone size: .; CDR3 protein: CASSRESSYNEQFF; CDR3 DNA: TGTGCCAGCAGCCGAGAGAGCTCCTACAATGAGCAGTTCTTC
V gene: TRBV15; J gene: TRBJ1-6; D gene: TRBD1; clone size: once; CDR3 protein: CATSRRQGRNSPLHF; CDR3 DNA: TGTGCCACCAGCAGAAGACAGGGTAGGAATTCACCCCTCCACTTT
V gene: TRBV29-1; J gene: TRBJ2-7; D gene: .; clone size: .; CDR3 protein: CSVGARGILYEQYF; CDR3 DNA: TGCAGCGTTGGTGCTCGAGGGATACTCTACGAGCAGTACTTC
V gene: TRBV7-6; J gene: TRBJ1-6; D gene: TRBD1; clone size: .; CDR3 protein: CASSQGGSPYNSPLHF; CDR3 DNA: TGTGCCAGCAGCCAGGGGGGTTCCCCCTATAATTCACCCCTCCACTTT
V gene: TRBV29-1; J gene: TRBJ2-7; D gene: TRBD1; clone size: .; CDR3 protein: CSIDRGVGEQYF; CDR3 DNA: TGCAGCATCGACAGGGGGGTCGGCGAGCAGTACTTC
V gene: TRBV9; J gene: TRBJ2-7; D gene: .; clone size: .; CDR3 protein: CASSADSLPTICEQYF; CDR3 DNA: TGTGCCAGCAGCGCAGACAGCCTACCAACTATCTGCGAGCAGTACTTC
V gene: TRBV6-2/TRBV6-3; J gene: TRBJ1-2; D gene: TRBD1; clone size: .; CDR3 protein: CASSLMKGQHYGYTF; CDR3 DNA: TGTGCCAGCAGTTTAATGAAGGGACAGCACTATGGCTACACCTTC
V gene: TRBV18; J gene: TRBJ2-5; D gene: .; clone size: .; CDR3 protein: CASSPGTQETQYF; CDR3 DNA: TGTGCCAGCTCACCAGGGACACAAGAGACCCAGTACTTC
V gene: TRBV9; J gene: TRBJ1-4; D gene: .; clone size: .; CDR3 protein: CASSVGGRSNEKLFF; CDR3 DNA: TGTGCCAGCAGCGTAGGCGGCAGAAGTAATGAAAAACTGTTTTTT
V gene: TRBV2; J gene: TRBJ1-5; D gene: .; clone size: .; CDR3 protein: CASTRQGSDQPQHF; CDR3 DNA: TGTGCCAGCACCCGCCAGGGTAGTGATCAGCCCCAGCATTTT
V gene: TRBV7-2; J gene: TRBJ1-5; D gene: .; clone size: .; CDR3 protein: CASSFGYGNQPQHF; CDR3 DNA: TGTGCCAGCAGCTTCGGGTACGGCAATCAGCCCCAGCATTTT
V gene: TRBV3-1/TRBV3-2; J gene: TRBJ2-3; D gene: TRBD2; clone size: .; CDR3 protein: CASSLASGVRTDTQYF; CDR3 DNA: TGTGCCAGCAGCCTAGCTAGCGGGGTCCGCACAGATACGCAGTATTTT
V gene: TRBV18; J gene: TRBJ2-1; D gene: .; clone size: .; CDR3 protein: CASSTALDLFNEQFF; CDR3 DNA: TGTGCCAGCTCAACAGCACTAGATTTGTTCAATGAGCAGTTCTTC
V gene: TRBV5-4; J gene: TRBJ2-6; D gene: TRBD1; clone size: .; CDR3 protein: CASSGDRDRSGANVLTF; CDR3 DNA: TGTGCCAGCAGCGGGGACAGGGATCGCTCTGGGGCCAACGTCCTGACTTTC
V gene: TRBV29-1; J gene: TRBJ1-1; D gene: .; clone size: .; CDR3 protein: CSVAPLTGWVGAFF; CDR3 DNA: TGCAGCGTTGCCCCCCTTACAGGGTGGGTCGGAGCTTTCTTT
V gene: TRBV11-3; J gene: TRBJ2-7; D gene: .; clone size: .; CDR3 protein: CASSLGGSASDYEQYF; CDR3 DNA: TGTGCCAGCAGCTTAGGCGGTTCGGCTAGTGACTACGAGCAGTACTTC
V gene: TRBV9; J gene: TRBJ1-6; D gene: TRBD1; clone size: few; CDR3 protein: CASSVAGGDSPLHF; CDR3 DNA: TGTGCCAGCAGCGTAGCAGGGGGTGATTCACCCCTCCACTTT
V gene: TRBV5-6; J gene: TRBJ1-2; D gene: TRBD1; clone size: once; CDR3 protein: CASSVGQFSYTF; CDR3 DNA: TGTGCCAGCAGCGTGGGACAGTTCAGCTACACCTTC
V gene: TRBV21-1; J gene: TRBJ2-4; D gene: .; clone size: .; CDR3 protein: CASSKGLNLLTKNIQYF; CDR3 DNA: TGTGCCAGCAGCAAAGGACTCAACCTATTAACCAAAAACATTCAGTACTTC
V gene: TRBV4-2; J gene: TRBJ2-3; D gene: .; clone size: .; CDR3 protein: CASSQAGGFTDTQYF; CDR3 DNA: TGTGCCAGCAGCCAAGCCGGGGGTTTCACAGATACGCAGTATTTT
V gene: TRBV6-5; J gene: TRBJ1-1; D gene: .; clone size: once; CDR3 protein: CASSYSPSIRDTEAFF; CDR3 DNA: TGTGCCAGCAGTTACTCACCAAGCATCAGGGACACTGAAGCTTTCTTT
V gene: TRBV5-1; J gene: TRBJ2-3; D gene: .; clone size: .; CDR3 protein: CASSLGAGRTDTQYF; CDR3 DNA: TGCGCCAGCAGCTTGGGGGCGGGACGCACAGATACGCAGTATTTT